This T cell receptor (beta chain) was recovered during a study of neurological immune-mediated disorders. A note on this clonotype: Its ends do not fully match the called genes, so a read error is possible.

cDNA synthesis was performed by 5'RACE with 10-nucleotide random UMIs. From the 5' RACE reads, TCRdb called clonotypes with MiXCR, one entry per CDR3 protein. This sample has tens of thousands of distinct CDR3 sequences, with 10% to 13% found just once. The origin of this receptor is a man aged 40-49 years in good health. The sequenced sample was PBMCs.

This CDR3 is CASSYGRWGYNELFF. The CDR3 DNA follows: TGTGCAAGCAGTTACGGGCGGTGGGGGTACAATGAGCTGTTCTTC. J is TRBJ2-1 and V is TRBV6-5, with D tentatively TRBD1 or TRBD2 (5 bases each). The germline V gene has CDR1 MNHEY and CDR2 SVGAGI. The CDR3 has 15 residues.